The clone carrying this TCR beta chain appeared a single time. The method was immunoSEQ multiplex PCR; TCRdb's version includes in-frame clones alone and lacks a portion of them. The sample shows 25,000 to 30,000 clones, about 70% of them seen only once. The data stem from a study of cytotoxic CD8 clonotypes in ibrutinib-treated CLL. Germline V gene data show CDR1 as MGHRA and CDR2 as YSYEKL. The V and J ends lost 1 base and 0 bases, in that order; junction bases with no gene match: 11. The CDR3 runs 20 residues. Sequencing was performed on PBMCs, taken after 24 months of ibrutinib treatment. The receptor's source is a human donor with chronic lymphocytic leukemia. This chain uses TRBV4-1 with TRBJ2-1; 11 positions agree with TRBD2. The DNA for the CDR3 is TGCGCCAGCAGCCAAGCCCGTCGTGGGACTAGCGGTAGCTCCTACAATGAGCAGTTCTTC. Translation gives CASSQARRGTSGSSYNEQFF.